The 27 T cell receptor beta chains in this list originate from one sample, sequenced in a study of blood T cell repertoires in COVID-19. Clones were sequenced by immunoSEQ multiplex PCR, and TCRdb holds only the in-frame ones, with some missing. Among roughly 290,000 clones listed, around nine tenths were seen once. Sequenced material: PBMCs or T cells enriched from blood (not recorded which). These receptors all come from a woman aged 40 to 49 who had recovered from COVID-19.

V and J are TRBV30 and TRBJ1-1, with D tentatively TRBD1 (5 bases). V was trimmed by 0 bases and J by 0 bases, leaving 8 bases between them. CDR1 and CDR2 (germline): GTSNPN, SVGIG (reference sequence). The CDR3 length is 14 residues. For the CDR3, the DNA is TGTGCCTGGAGTGTACGGGGGATGAACACTGAAGCTTTCTTT. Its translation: CAWSVRGMNTEAFF. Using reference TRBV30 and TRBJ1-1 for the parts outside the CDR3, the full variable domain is SQTIHQWPATLVQPVGSPLSLECTVEGTSNPNLYWYRQAAGRGLQLLFYSVGIGQISSEVPQNLSASRPQDRQFILSSKKLLLSDSGFYLCAWSVRGMNTEAFFGQGTRLTVV.

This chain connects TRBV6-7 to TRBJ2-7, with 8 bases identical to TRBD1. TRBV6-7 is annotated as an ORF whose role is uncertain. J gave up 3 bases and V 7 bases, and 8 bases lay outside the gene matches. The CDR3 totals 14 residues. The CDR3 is CASTLTGVLYEQYF. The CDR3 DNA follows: TGTGCCAGCACCCTGACAGGGGTACTCTACGAGCAGTACTTC.

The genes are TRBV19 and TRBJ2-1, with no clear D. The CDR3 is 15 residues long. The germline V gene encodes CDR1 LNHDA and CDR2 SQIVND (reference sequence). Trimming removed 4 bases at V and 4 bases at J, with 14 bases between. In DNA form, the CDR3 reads TGTGCCAGTAGTAAGAGGCCAGCCGAGTACAATGAGCAGTTCTTC. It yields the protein CASSKRPAEYNEQFF.

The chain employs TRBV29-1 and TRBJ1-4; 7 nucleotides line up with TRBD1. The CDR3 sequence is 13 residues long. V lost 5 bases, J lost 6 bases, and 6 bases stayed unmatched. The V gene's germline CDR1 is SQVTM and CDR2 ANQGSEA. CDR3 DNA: TGCAGCGTTTCAAACAGGGGTGATGAAAAACTGTTTTTT. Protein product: CSVSNRGDEKLFF.

The CDR3 DNA reads as TGTGCCAGCAGTTTGGACATCTCTGGAAACACCATATATTTT. As protein: CASSLDISGNTIYF. The V and J genes are TRBV28 and TRBJ1-3, with D maybe TRBD1 (5 bases). Trimming left V 3 bases short and J 0 bases short, with 6 bases between. Germline CDR1 is MDHEN and CDR2 is SYDVKM. The CDR3 loop spans 14 amino acids.

CDR3 sequence (DNA): TGTGCCAGCAGTGAACTCAGGGCGGATGAGCAGTTCTTC. The encoded protein is CASSELRADEQFF. The gene calls are TRBV2 and TRBJ2-1, with D possibly being TRBD1 (5 bases). V lost 2 bases and J 8 bases, leaving 10 bases between the germline ends. The CDR3 consists of 13 residues. Germline V gives CDR1 SNHLY, CDR2 FYNNEI.

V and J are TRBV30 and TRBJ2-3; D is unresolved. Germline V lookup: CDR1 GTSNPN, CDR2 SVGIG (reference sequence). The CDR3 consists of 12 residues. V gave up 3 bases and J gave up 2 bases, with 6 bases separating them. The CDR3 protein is CAWSQATDTQYF. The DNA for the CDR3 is TGTGCCTGGAGCCAGGCCACAGATACGCAGTATTTT. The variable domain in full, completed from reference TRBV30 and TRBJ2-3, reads SQTIHQWPATLVQPVGSPLSLECTVEGTSNPNLYWYRQAAGRGLQLLFYSVGIGQISSEVPQNLSASRPQDRQFILSSKKLLLSDSGFYLCAWSQATDTQYFGPGTRLTVL.

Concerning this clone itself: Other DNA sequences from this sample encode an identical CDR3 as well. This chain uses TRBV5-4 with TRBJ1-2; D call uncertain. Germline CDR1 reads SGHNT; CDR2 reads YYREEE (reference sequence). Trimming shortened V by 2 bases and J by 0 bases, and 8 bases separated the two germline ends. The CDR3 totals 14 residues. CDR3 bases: TGTGCCAGCAGCTTAGGCGGAGCTAACTATGGCTACACCTTC. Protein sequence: CASSLGGANYGYTF.

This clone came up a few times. The CDR3 protein is CASSAGQGFREQYF. The CDR3 DNA reads TGTGCCAGCTCAGCGGGACAGGGGTTCCGGGAGCAGTACTTC. V usage is TRBV18 and J usage is TRBJ2-7; 10 nucleotides agree with TRBD1. The trim removed 5 bases at V and 7 bases at J, leaving 8 bases unmatched. This CDR3 comprises 14 residues. The germline CDR1 and CDR2 sequences are KGHSH and LQKENI.

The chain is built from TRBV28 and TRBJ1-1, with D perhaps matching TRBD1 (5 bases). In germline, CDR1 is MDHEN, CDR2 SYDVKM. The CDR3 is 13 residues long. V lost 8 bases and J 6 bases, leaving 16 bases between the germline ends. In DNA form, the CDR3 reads TGTGCCAGCGCGGAGGGACCTGTCGCTGAAGCTTTCTTT. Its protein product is CASAEGPVAEAFF. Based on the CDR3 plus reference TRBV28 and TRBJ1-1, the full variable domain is DVKVTQSSRYLVKRTGEKVFLECVQDMDHENMFWYRQDPGLGLRLIYFSYDVKMKEKGDIPEGYSVSREKKERFSLILESASTNQTSMYLCASAEGPVAEAFFGQGTRLTVV.

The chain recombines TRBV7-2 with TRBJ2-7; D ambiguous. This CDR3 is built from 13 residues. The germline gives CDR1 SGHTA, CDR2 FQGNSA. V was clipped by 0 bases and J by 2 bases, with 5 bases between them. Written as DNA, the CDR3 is TGTGCCAGCAGCTTAGCCAGAACCTACGAGCAGTACTTC. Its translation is CASSLARTYEQYF.

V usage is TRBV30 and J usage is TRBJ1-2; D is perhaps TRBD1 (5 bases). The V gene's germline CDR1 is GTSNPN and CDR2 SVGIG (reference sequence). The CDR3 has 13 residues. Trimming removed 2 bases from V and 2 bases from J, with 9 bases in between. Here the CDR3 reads CAWSFRQNYGYTF. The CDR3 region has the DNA TGTGCCTGGAGTTTCCGACAGAACTATGGCTACACCTTC.

DNA of the CDR3: TGTGCCAGTAGTATTGGGACAGATCTCTACGAGCAGTACTTC. Amino acid sequence: CASSIGTDLYEQYF. This chain uses TRBV19 with TRBJ2-7, with TRBD1 identical over 7 bases. CDR3 size: 14 residues. V shed 3 bases, J shed 3 bases, and the junction held 5 bases outside the gene matches. CDR1 and CDR2 from the germline V gene are LNHDA and SQIVND (reference sequence).

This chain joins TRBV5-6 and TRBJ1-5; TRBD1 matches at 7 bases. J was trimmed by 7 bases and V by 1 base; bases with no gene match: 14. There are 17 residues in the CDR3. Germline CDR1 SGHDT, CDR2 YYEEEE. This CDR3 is CASSLTRGGLPGQPQHF. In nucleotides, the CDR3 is TGTGCCAGCAGCTTGACGAGAGGGGGCCTCCCTGGGCAGCCCCAGCATTTT.

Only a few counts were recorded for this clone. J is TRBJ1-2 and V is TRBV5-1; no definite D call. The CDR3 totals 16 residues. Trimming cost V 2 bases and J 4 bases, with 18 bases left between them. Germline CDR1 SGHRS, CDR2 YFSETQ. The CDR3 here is CASSLSRTGEVYGYTF. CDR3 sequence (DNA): TGCGCCAGCAGCTTAAGTCGAACGGGTGAGGTCTATGGCTACACCTTC.

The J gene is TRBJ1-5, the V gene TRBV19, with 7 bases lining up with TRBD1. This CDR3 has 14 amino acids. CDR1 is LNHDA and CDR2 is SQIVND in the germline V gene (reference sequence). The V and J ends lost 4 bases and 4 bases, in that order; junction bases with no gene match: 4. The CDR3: CASSTSGGNQPQHF. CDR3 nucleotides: TGTGCCAGTAGTACTTCAGGGGGGAATCAGCCCCAGCATTTT.

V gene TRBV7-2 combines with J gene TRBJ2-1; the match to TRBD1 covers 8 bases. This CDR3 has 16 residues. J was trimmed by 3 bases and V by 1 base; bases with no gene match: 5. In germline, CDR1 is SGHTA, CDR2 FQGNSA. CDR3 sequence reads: CASSLGQGAGYNEQFF. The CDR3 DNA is TGTGCCAGCAGCTTAGGGCAGGGGGCGGGCTACAATGAGCAGTTCTTC.

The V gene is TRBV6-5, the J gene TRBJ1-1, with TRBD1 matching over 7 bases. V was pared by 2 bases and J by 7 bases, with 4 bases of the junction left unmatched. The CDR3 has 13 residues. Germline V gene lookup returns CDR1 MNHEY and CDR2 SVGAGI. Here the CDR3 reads CASSYRTGDEAFF. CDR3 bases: TGTGCCAGCAGTTACAGGACAGGAGATGAAGCTTTCTTT.

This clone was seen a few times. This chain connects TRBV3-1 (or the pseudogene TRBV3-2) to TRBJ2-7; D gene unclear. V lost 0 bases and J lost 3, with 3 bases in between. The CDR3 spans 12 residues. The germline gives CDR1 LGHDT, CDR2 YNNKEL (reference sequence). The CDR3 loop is CASSQDRYEQYF. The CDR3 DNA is TGTGCCAGCAGCCAAGACCGCTACGAGCAGTACTTC.

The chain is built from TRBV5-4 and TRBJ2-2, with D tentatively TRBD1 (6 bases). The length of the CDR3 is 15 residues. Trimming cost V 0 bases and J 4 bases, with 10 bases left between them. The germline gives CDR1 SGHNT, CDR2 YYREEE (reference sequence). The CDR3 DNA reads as TGTGCCAGCAGCTTGGTTCAGGGGAGCACCGGGGAGCTGTTTTTT. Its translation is CASSLVQGSTGELFF.

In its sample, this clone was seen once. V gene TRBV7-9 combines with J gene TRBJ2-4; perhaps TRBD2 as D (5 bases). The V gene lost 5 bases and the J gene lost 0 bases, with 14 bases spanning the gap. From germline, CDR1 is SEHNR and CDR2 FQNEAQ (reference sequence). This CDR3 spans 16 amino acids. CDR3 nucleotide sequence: TGTGCCAGCAGCCCCGGGGTAGCGTTAGCCAAAAACATTCAGTACTTC. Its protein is CASSPGVALAKNIQYF.

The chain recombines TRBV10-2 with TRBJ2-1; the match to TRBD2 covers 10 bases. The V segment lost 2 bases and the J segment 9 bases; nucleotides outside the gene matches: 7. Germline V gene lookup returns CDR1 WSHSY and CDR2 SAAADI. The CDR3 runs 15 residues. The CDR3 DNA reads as TGCGCCAGCAGTGAGAGCGGGAGGGGAGGAAGTGAGCAGTTCTTC. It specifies CASSESGRGGSEQFF.

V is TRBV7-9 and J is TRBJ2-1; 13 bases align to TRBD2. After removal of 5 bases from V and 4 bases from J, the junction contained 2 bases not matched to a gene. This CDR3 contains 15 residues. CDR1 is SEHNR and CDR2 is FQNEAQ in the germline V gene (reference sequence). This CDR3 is CASSLTSGRYNEQFF. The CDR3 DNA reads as TGTGCCAGCAGCCTGACTAGCGGGAGGTACAATGAGCAGTTCTTC. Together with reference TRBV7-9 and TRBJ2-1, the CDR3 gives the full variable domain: DTGVSQNPRHKITKRGQNVTFRCDPISEHNRLYWYRQTLGQGPEFLTYFQNEAQLEKSRLLSDRFSAERPKGSFSTLEIQRTEQGDSAMYLCASSLTSGRYNEQFFGPGTRLTVL.

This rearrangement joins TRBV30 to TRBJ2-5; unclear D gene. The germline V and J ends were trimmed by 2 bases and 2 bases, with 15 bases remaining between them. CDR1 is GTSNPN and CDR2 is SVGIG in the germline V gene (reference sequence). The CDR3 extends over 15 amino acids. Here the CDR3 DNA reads TGTGCCTGGAGTCCACTCACTCGGGTACAAGAGACCCAGTACTTC. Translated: CAWSPLTRVQETQYF.

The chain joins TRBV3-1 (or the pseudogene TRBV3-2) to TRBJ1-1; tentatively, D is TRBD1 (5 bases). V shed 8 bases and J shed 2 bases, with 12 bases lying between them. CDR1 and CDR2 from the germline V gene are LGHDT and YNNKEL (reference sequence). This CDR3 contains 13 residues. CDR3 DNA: TGTGCCAGCGTCGACAGCCCAAACACTGAAGCTTTCTTT. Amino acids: CASVDSPNTEAFF.

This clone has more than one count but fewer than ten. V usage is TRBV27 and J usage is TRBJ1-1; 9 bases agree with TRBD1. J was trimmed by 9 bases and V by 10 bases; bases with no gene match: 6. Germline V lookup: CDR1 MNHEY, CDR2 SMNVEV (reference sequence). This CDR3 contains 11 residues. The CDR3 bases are TGTGCCACGGGACAGGGATGGCAAGCTTTCTTT. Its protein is CATGQGWQAFF.

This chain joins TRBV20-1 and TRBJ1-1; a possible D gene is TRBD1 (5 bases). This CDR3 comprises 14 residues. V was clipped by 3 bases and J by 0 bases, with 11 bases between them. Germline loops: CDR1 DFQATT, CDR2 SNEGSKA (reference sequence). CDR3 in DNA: TGCAGTGCTAGTGGCCAGGGCATGAACACTGAAGCTTTCTTT. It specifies CSASGQGMNTEAFF.